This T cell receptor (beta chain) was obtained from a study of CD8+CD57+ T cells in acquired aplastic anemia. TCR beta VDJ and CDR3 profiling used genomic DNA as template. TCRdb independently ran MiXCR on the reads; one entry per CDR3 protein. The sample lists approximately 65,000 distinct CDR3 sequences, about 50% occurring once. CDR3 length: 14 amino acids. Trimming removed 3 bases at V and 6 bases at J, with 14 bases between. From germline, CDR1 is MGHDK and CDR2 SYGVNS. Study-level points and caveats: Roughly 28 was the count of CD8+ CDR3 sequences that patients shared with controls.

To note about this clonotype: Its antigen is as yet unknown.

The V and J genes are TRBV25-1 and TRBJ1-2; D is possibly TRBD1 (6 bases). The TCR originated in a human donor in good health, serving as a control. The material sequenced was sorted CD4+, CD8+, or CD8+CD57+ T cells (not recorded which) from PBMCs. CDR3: CASSEWQGLHGYTF. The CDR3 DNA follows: TGTGCCAGCAGTGAGTGGCAGGGGTTGCATGGCTACACCTTC.